Included here is one T cell receptor (beta chain) sequence, with context. This sample was taken from a study of blood T cell repertoires in COVID-19. Study-level information: Spain, Italy and the United States supplied samples that represented acute and convalescent COVID-19.

V lost 0 bases to trimming and J lost 2 bases, with 9 bases between them. The CDR3 has 15 amino acids. In germline, CDR1 is SGHRS, CDR2 YFSETQ. Sequenced by immunoSEQ multiplex PCR; TCRdb stores in-frame clones only, minus some. The sample has a few hundred thousand clones, roughly 91% seen once; the top ten hold roughly 2%. Grouping used clinical history reported by participants in a survey and questionnaire. Sequencing was carried out using PBMCs or T cells enriched from blood (not recorded which). This TCR came from a woman in her fifties or sixties in a cohort exposed to, infected with or recovered from COVID-19 (not recorded which). The genes are TRBV5-1 and TRBJ2-1; D is possibly TRBD2 (6 bases). CDR3 amino acids: CASSLGGTPYNEQFF. The CDR3 bases are TGCGCCAGCAGCTTGGGGGGGACTCCCTACAATGAGCAGTTCTTC.